The 22 T cell receptor beta chains in this list originate from one sample, sequenced in a study of blood T cell repertoires in COVID-19. Sequencing was performed with immunoSEQ multiplex PCR; in TCRdb, only in-frame clones are kept and a portion is missing. The sample holds 75,000 to 90,000 clones; 70% to 90% are singletons and the top ten take over 10%. The sequenced material came from peripheral blood. The receptor set was obtained from a human donor in a cohort sampled during active COVID-19.

The chain recombines TRBV2 with TRBJ2-2, with 9 bases identical to TRBD1. The V and J ends lost 4 bases and 4 bases, in that order; junction bases with no gene match: 4. The CDR3 is 15 amino acids. Germline assignment: CDR1 SNHLY and CDR2 FYNNEI. CDR3 amino acids: CASSGQGVTTGELFF. The CDR3 DNA follows: TGTGCCAGCAGTGGACAGGGGGTCACCACCGGGGAGCTGTTTTTT.

The chain carries TRBV3-1 (or the pseudogene TRBV3-2) and TRBJ1-3; 8 bases are shared with TRBD1. The CDR3 extends over 14 amino acids. Looked up from germline, CDR1 is LGHDT and CDR2 is YNNKEL (reference sequence). The ends lost 4 bases at V and 2 bases at J; junction bases unmatched: 1. The CDR3 DNA reads as TGTGCCAGCAGCCTGACAGGGGCTGGAAACACCATATATTTT. It translates to CASSLTGAGNTIYF.

The genes are TRBV6-5 and TRBJ2-7; TRBD2 might be the D (7 bases). CDR3 size: 14 residues. Trimming removed 6 bases from V and 3 bases from J, with 15 bases in between. Germline V gene sequence: CDR1 MNHEY, CDR2 SVGAGI. The CDR3 protein is CASSPRGGYYEQYF. CDR3 DNA: TGTGCCAGCAGCCCGAGGGGGGGCTACTACGAGCAGTACTTC.

The V call is TRBV5-4, the J call TRBJ2-1; TRBD2 aligns across 8 bases. The ends lost 4 bases at V and 3 bases at J; junction bases unmatched: 12. This CDR3 comprises 17 residues. The V gene's germline CDR1 is SGHNT and CDR2 YYREEE (reference sequence). The CDR3 region has the DNA TGTGCCAGCAGCCCACGGGGGGGCCGGGGGTTCTACAATGAGCAGTTCTTC. Residues: CASSPRGGRGFYNEQFF.

This chain connects TRBV18 to TRBJ1-2; D unresolved. V shed 3 bases and J shed 4 bases, with 18 bases lying between them. Germline CDR1 is KGHSH and CDR2 is LQKENI. This CDR3 spans 16 amino acids. The CDR3 is CASSPTGGQDFYGYTF. CDR3 in DNA: TGTGCCAGCTCACCCACGGGCGGGCAGGATTTCTATGGCTACACCTTC.

The V call is TRBV5-1, the J call TRBJ2-7; 10 bases align to TRBD2. This CDR3 region has 14 residues. Trimming cost V 1 base and J 5 bases; bases outside gene matches: 3. Germline CDR1 and CDR2: SGHRS and YFSETQ. As DNA, the CDR3 is TGCGCCAGCAGCTTGAGGCTAGCGGGGGACGAGCAGTACTTC. This codes for CASSLRLAGDEQYF. The full variable domain, with the rest looked up from reference TRBV5-1 and TRBJ2-7, is KAGVTQTPRYLIKTRGQQVTLSCSPISGHRSVSWYQQTPGQGLQFLFEYFSETQRNKGNFPGRFSGRQFSNSRSEMNVSTLELGDSALYLCASSLRLAGDEQYFGPGTRLTVT.

This chain joins TRBV11-2 and TRBJ2-1; D not resolved. The germline CDR1 and CDR2 sequences are SGHAT and FQNNGV. Trimming took 1 base from V and 7 from J, leaving 14 bases between them. The CDR3 consists of 15 residues. The CDR3 DNA reads as TGTGCCAGCAGCTTAGCCCTAGGTACGGATAATGAGCAGTTCTTC. It specifies CASSLALGTDNEQFF. The whole variable domain, filled in from reference TRBV11-2 and TRBJ2-1, reads EAGVAQSPRYKIIEKRQSVAFWCNPISGHATLYWYQQILGQGPKLLIQFQNNGVVDDSQLPKDRFSAERLKGVDSTLKIQPAKLEDSAVYLCASSLALGTDNEQFFGPGTRLTVL.

The V and J genes are TRBV18 and TRBJ1-6; 7 bases are shared with TRBD1. Germline CDR1 reads KGHSH; CDR2 reads LQKENI. J gave up 11 bases and V 2 bases, and 9 bases lay outside the gene matches. The CDR3 totals 15 residues. The CDR3 bases are TGTGCCAGCTCACCAGGGCGGACAGGCTTAACACCCCTCCACTTT. Translating gives CASSPGRTGLTPLHF.

The chain couples TRBV5-6 to TRBJ1-2; a possible D gene is TRBD1 (6 bases). Trimming pared 2 bases from V and 1 base from J, leaving 12 bases between. There are 15 residues in the CDR3. Germline V CDR1 and CDR2: SGHDT, YYEEEE. The CDR3 bases are TGTGCCAGCAGCTTCGGACAGTTTTTTAACTATGGCTACACCTTC. Translated, it gives CASSFGQFFNYGYTF.

V usage is TRBV10-3 and J usage is TRBJ1-1, with TRBD1 matching 8 bases. The germline gives CDR1 ENHRY, CDR2 SYGVKD. This CDR3 region has 14 residues. Trimming cost V 10 bases and J 0 bases; bases outside gene matches: 7. CDR3 protein: CATQPTGVNTEAFF. Here the CDR3 DNA reads TGTGCCACCCAACCGACAGGGGTGAACACTGAAGCTTTCTTT.

The chain combines TRBV6-5 with TRBJ1-1; D gene ambiguous. Germline V gene data show CDR1 as MNHEY and CDR2 as SVGAGI. The CDR3 is made up of 16 amino acids. V was trimmed by 4 bases and J by 4 bases, leaving 19 bases between them. CDR3 sequence (DNA): TGTGCCAGCAGTTCAAGACACCCCAGTGTTGGCACTGAAGCTTTCTTT. Translated, it gives CASSSRHPSVGTEAFF.

The chain couples TRBV6-2 or TRBV6-3 to TRBJ2-5, with 11 bases lining up with TRBD2. With V trimmed by 6 bases and J by 3 bases, 9 bases remained unmatched. Germline-derived CDR1 and CDR2 are MNHEY and SVGEGT. The CDR3 contains 16 residues. CDR3 DNA: TGTGCCAGCAGCCACCTTAGCGGGGGGGCAGAAGAGACCCAGTACTTC. Translated: CASSHLSGGAEETQYF.

The chain carries TRBV5-1 and TRBJ1-5; tentative D call: TRBD1 (5 bases). The V gene's germline CDR1 is SGHRS and CDR2 YFSETQ. V was cut by 0 bases and J by 2 bases, with 15 bases left in between. CDR3 length equals 17 residues. The CDR3 is CASSLGEGFGGNQPQHF. CDR3 coding DNA: TGCGCCAGCAGCTTGGGGGAGGGGTTCGGAGGCAATCAGCCCCAGCATTTT.

A word on this clone: Other nucleotide sequences from this sample produce the same CDR3. The chain is built from TRBV5-1 and TRBJ2-1, with 7 bases aligning to TRBD2. V lost 0 bases, J lost 0 bases, and 3 bases stayed unmatched. CDR1 is SGHRS and CDR2 is YFSETQ in the germline V gene. The CDR3 length is 16 residues. CDR3 sequence: CASSLGGGSSYNEQFF. CDR3 nucleotide sequence: TGCGCCAGCAGCTTGGGTGGCGGGAGCTCCTACAATGAGCAGTTCTTC.

This chain connects TRBV5-1 to TRBJ2-1; tentatively, D is TRBD1 (6 bases). CDR1 and CDR2 (germline): SGHRS, YFSETQ. V was cut by 0 bases and J by 8 bases, with 9 bases left in between. This CDR3 is 13 amino acids long. The CDR3 DNA follows: TGCGCCAGCAGCTTGGAGGGACACGATGAGCAGTTCTTC. Its protein product is CASSLEGHDEQFF.

CDR3 sequence reads: CASSFGQSYEQYF. The CDR3 DNA follows: TGTGCCAGCAGCTTCGGACAGTCCTACGAGCAGTACTTC. The genes are TRBV5-4 and TRBJ2-7, with a possible D match to TRBD1 (6 bases). The CDR3 totals 13 residues. V was clipped by 2 bases and J by 1 base, with 7 bases between them. Germline CDR1 and CDR2: SGHNT and YYREEE (reference sequence).

This rearrangement joins TRBV7-9 to TRBJ1-1; D is unclear. Trimming pared 1 base from V and 1 base from J, leaving 4 bases between. CDR1 and CDR2 (germline): SEHNR, FQNEAQ (reference sequence). The CDR3 consists of 13 residues. The CDR3 loop is CASSLGRNTEAFF. The CDR3 nucleotides are TGTGCCAGCAGCTTAGGTCGGAACACTGAAGCTTTCTTT.

The chain carries TRBV29-1 and TRBJ2-1, with 9 bases lining up with TRBD1. Germline-derived CDR1 and CDR2 are SQVTM and ANQGSEA. With V trimmed by 7 bases and J by 4 bases, 2 bases remained unmatched. This CDR3 has 12 amino acids. As DNA, the CDR3 is TGCAGCGATGGACAGGGGTACAATGAGCAGTTCTTC. Amino acid sequence: CSDGQGYNEQFF.

This chain uses TRBV10-2 with TRBJ2-1; 11 nucleotides agree with TRBD2. The CDR3 covers 14 residues. Germline V gene data show CDR1 as WSHSY and CDR2 as SAAADI. The J segment lost 8 bases and the V segment lost 6 bases, leaving 6 bases of the junction unmatched. CDR3 amino acids: CASRLAGGPYEQFF. The CDR3 DNA follows: TGCGCCAGCAGATTAGCGGGAGGGCCTTATGAGCAGTTCTTC.

The rearrangement uses TRBV6-5 and TRBJ2-7; D is perhaps TRBD1 (5 bases). Germline V gene data show CDR1 as MNHEY and CDR2 as SVGAGI. V was pared by 2 bases and J by 6 bases, with 17 bases between. The length of the CDR3 is 15 residues. The CDR3 nucleotides are TGTGCCAGCAGTTACGGCCCCAACCAGGGTTTCGAGCAGTACTTC. It specifies CASSYGPNQGFEQYF.

V usage is TRBV7-9 and J usage is TRBJ2-1; 13 nucleotides agree with TRBD2. Germline CDR1 reads SEHNR; CDR2 reads FQNEAQ (reference sequence). CDR3 length equals 15 residues. V lost 5 bases, J lost 9 bases, and 7 bases stayed unmatched. The CDR3 region is CASSPTSGRSSEQFF. Written as DNA, the CDR3 is TGTGCCAGCAGCCCGACTAGCGGGAGGTCTAGTGAGCAGTTCTTC.

The chain uses TRBV18 and TRBJ2-1; D is ambiguous. The CDR3 is 16 residues long. Germline V gene sequence: CDR1 KGHSH, CDR2 LQKENI. V was clipped by 1 base and J by 0 bases, with 10 bases between them. CDR3 coding DNA: TGTGCCAGCTCACCACTTCCAGCGAACTCCTACAATGAGCAGTTCTTC. Encoded protein: CASSPLPANSYNEQFF.